This section outlines one T cell receptor (beta chain) sequence together with its context. This clone was detected only a few times. Its antigen target is currently unknown. Nothing much larger sits one base from this clone, and base qualities are not available. Each donor gave one peripheral blood draw, about 110 mL on average, collected into heparinised tubes. A BD FACSAria II and a panel including CD45RO, CCR7, CD25, CD127, CD95 and CD27 were used to sort naive, central memory, regulatory and stem cell-like memory CD4+ T cells. Purity was above 98% for every sorted population. PBMCs were isolated right away by Lymphoprep density gradient centrifugation and were stained directly, without culture. So that batch effects would be minimized, each experiment stained and sorted samples in pairs, pairing one healthy donor with one patient. V and J lose 5 bases and 7 bases, and a span of 20 bases separates them. CDR1 is given as SGHTA and CDR2 as FQGNSA, both from the germline V gene. Counted from cysteine to phenylalanine, this CDR3 has 16 amino acids. The kept DNA is CDR3 alone, 48 bases in frame from the first base.

This record belongs to a study of beta chain features in type 1 diabetes (dated by TCRdb to 2016 to 2018). In the study overall: Mean age, gender distribution, total cell number and subset yield were not different between patients and healthy donors. A total of around 110,000,000 sorted cells were examined across all samples, and a strong correlation was observed between cell number per subset and RNA yield. In the study, recently diagnosed type 1 diabetes patients and matched healthy donors were compared on the TCRB repertoires of their sorted circulating CD4+ T cell subsets. Whereas all 30 or so donors provided naive and central memory subsets, regulatory and stem cell-like memory subsets were isolated from just 8 patients and about eight healthy donors.

Beyond this particular receptor, the publication reports: Because the HLA sub-analyses included only small numbers of individuals, any influence of HLA type on TCRB rearrangement was left unresolved. At VDJ recombination sites, type 1 diabetes patients had fewer insertions and more deleted nucleotides, which implies abnormalities in thymic rearrangement. Shorter templates might have been favored by PCR, but patient and control samples were amplified and corrected together, so both groups would have been affected equally by any skew. Naive, central memory and regulatory TCRB repertoires appeared to be more similar among patients than among healthy donors. Sequencing cDNA rather than genomic DNA could over-represent highly expressing activated cells, although activation and CD3 levels did not differ between groups. A moderate but significant shortening of TCRB CDR3 length was observed in type 1 diabetes patients in all four CD4+ subsets.

The entire isolated RNA was reverse transcribed using the High Capacity cDNA Reverse Transcription Kit, and thus expressed TCRB transcripts were sequenced. Deep immunoSEQ sequencing was performed on naive, central memory and regulatory T cell samples, with an average of roughly 3.5 million total reads per sample. After sorted cells were lysed in RLT buffer, RNA was extracted with DNase-treated RNeasy Micro or Mini kits, with the choice depending on cell number. To prevent cross-contamination, every cell subset was processed on its own, while patient and healthy donor samples were processed together. The immunoSEQ multiplex PCR was used to amplify TCRB sequences from cDNA, generating 87-bp fragments that spanned the CDR3 region. Amplicons were sequenced on the Illumina HiSeq platform. The original pipeline was this. Synthetic template baselines were used to correct PCR bias computationally, reads within Hamming distance 2 were collapsed together, and singletons that could not be merged were discarded. Reads were aligned to IMGT to assign V, D and J genes, CDR3 length, and insertions or deletions at six rearrangement sites. Within each subset, clonotype counts were normalized to sorted cell number, after which true diversity and Gini coefficients were computed with the tcR R package. The overlap coefficient, calculated on TCRB nucleotide sequences, was used to measure repertoire sharing. As a proxy for the pre-selection repertoire, out-of-frame TCRB sequences from naive cells were analyzed. Entries here come from immuneACCESS through TCRdb and include only in-frame sequences with V and J called. Some clones fail to appear in such tables; in the studies checked, an unresolved V gene covers under half of the shortfall, and the cause of the remainder is unknown. The V and J calls and clone size were taken over from that table, and D and trimming were inferred from the DNA. The sample yields over 120,000 clones; about 10% were counted once. 1.3% of the sample comes from the top ten.

Sequencing used naive CD4+ T cells from blood. The label giving this sample's cell subset or site can be read as: true naive CD4+ T cells. The chain joins TRBV7-2 to TRBJ1-4, and possibly TRBD1, on 6 matching bases. This TCR derives from a man between 18 and 35 years old in good health. The DNA sequence is TGTGCCAGCAGCCTCTCCGACAGGACCTCTTTTGAAAAACTGTTTTTT. The encoded protein is CASSLSDRTSFEKLFF.